One and the same sample provided the 9 T cell receptor beta chains below, sequenced in a study of low-dose radiotherapy and immunotherapy resistance in tumors. This sample's time point: before trial treatment. With TRAV- and TRBV-specific primers, first-strand cDNA was made, covering the alpha and beta chains. TCR amplification involved 20 to 25 PCR cycles with a constant-region primer and V-primer adapter. A single record per CDR3 protein comes from TCRdb applying MiXCR to the reads. Of around 90,000 distinct CDR3 sequences listed, over 15% are singletons. This specimen consisted of PBMCs, obtained before treatment. The source is a male donor with prostate cancer.

This clonotype was counted ten times or more. This rearrangement joins TRBV4-1 to TRBJ2-2; 12 nucleotides match TRBD1. Trimming cost V 2 bases and J 7 bases; bases outside gene matches: 5. The CDR3 consists of 16 residues. Germline-derived CDR1 and CDR2 are MGHRA and YSYEKL. The CDR3 loop is CASSQPGQGAGGELFF. CDR3 DNA: TGCGCCAGCAGCCAACCGGGACAGGGGGCGGGCGGGGAGCTGTTTTTT.

At least ten counts were recorded for this clonotype. The chain has TRBV28 and TRBJ2-5, with D perhaps TRBD1 or TRBD2 (5 bases each). Germline-derived CDR1 and CDR2 are MDHEN and SYDVKM. This CDR3 contains 14 residues. Trimming removed 6 bases from V and 5 bases from J, with 16 bases in between. CDR3 coding DNA: TGTGCCAGCAGCCCTCCACGGGGCTGGGAGACCCAGTACTTC. This codes for CASSPPRGWETQYF. The variable domain in full, completed from reference TRBV28 and TRBJ2-5, reads DVKVTQSSRYLVKRTGEKVFLECVQDMDHENMFWYRQDPGLGLRLIYFSYDVKMKEKGDIPEGYSVSREKKERFSLILESASTNQTSMYLCASSPPRGWETQYFGPGTRLLVL.

This clonotype was observed at least ten times. V usage is TRBV10-3 and J usage is TRBJ2-5; D remains ambiguous. Germline V gene data show CDR1 as ENHRY and CDR2 as SYGVKD. The CDR3 has 14 residues. Trimming pared 3 bases from V and 1 base from J, leaving 9 bases between. CDR3 nucleotides: TGTGCCATCAGTGATTCGCGGTCCCAAGAGACCCAGTACTTC. Protein: CAISDSRSQETQYF.

Note on this clonotype: Only one base separates this from a far larger clonotype, so it likely reflects a read error. This chain joins TRBV27 and TRBJ2-7; possibly TRBD2 for D (5 bases). The CDR3 is 15 amino acids. Germline loops: CDR1 MNHEY, CDR2 SMNVEV (reference sequence). V was shortened by 4 bases and J by 7 bases, with 20 bases between the two germline ends. CDR3 residues: CASSWVGSSYNEQYF. The CDR3 bases are TGTGCCAGCAGTTGGGTGGGGAGCTCCTACAATGAGCAGTACTTC.

Many counts were recorded for this clonotype. The V and J genes are TRBV7-3 and TRBJ2-3, with 10 bases that match TRBD1. This CDR3 has 15 amino acids. The J segment lost 3 bases and the V segment lost 4 bases, leaving 4 bases of the junction unmatched. Looked up from germline, CDR1 is SGHTA and CDR2 is FQGTGA. The CDR3 sequence is CASSSTGGWTDTQYF. DNA of the CDR3: TGTGCCAGCAGCTCGACAGGGGGCTGGACAGATACGCAGTATTTT.

This clonotype has ten or more counts. V and J are TRBV2 and TRBJ2-7; D is perhaps TRBD2 (6 bases). The CDR3 is 12 residues long. Germline V CDR1 and CDR2: SNHLY, FYNNEI. With 5 bases removed from V and 3 bases from J, the gap between germline ends came to 8 bases. The CDR3: CASSMEGYEQYF. The DNA of the CDR3 is TGTGCCAGCAGTATGGAGGGCTACGAGCAGTACTTC.

This clonotype has ten or more counts. This chain uses TRBV6-6 with TRBJ1-1, with D possibly TRBD1 on 5 matching bases. The CDR3 covers 14 residues. CDR1 and CDR2 (germline): MNHNY, SVGAGI (reference sequence). V was pared by 2 bases and J by 8 bases, with 15 bases between. The CDR3, as DNA: TGTGCCAGCAGTTACCGTCCGGGGGAACCAGAAGCTTTCTTT. This translates into CASSYRPGEPEAFF.

The V call is TRBV6-4, the J call TRBJ1-2; TRBD1 might be the D (5 bases). The CDR3 is 13 residues long. Between the trimmed V and J ends, which lost 6 bases and 8 bases, there was a span of 16 bases. Germline V gene data show CDR1 as MRHNA and CDR2 as SNTAGT. CDR3 amino acids: CASSVDSYGGYTF. The CDR3 nucleotides are TGTGCCAGCAGCGTCGACAGTTATGGAGGCTACACCTTC.

This clonotype has just one count. A far bigger clonotype differs at one base, so this is likely a read error. The chain combines TRBV9 with TRBJ1-5; TRBD1 agrees at 10 bases. The CDR3 totals 13 residues. V was pared by 4 bases and J by 10 bases, with 5 bases of the junction left unmatched. Germline-derived CDR1 and CDR2 are SGDLS and YYNGEE. The DNA of the CDR3 is TGTGCCAGCAGCAGGGAGACAGGGGGCCCCCAGCATTTT. This encodes CASSRETGGPQHF.